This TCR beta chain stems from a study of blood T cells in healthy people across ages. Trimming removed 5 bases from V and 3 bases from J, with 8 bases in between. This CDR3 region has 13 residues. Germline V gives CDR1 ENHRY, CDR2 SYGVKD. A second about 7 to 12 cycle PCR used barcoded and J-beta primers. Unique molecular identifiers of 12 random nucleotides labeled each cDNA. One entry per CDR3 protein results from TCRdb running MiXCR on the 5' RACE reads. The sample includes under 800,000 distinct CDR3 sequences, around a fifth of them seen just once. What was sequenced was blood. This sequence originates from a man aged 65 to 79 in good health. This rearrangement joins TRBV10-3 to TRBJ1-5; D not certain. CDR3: CAISSGDNQPQHF. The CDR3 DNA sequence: TGTGCCATCAGTTCCGGGGACAATCAGCCCCAGCATTTT.